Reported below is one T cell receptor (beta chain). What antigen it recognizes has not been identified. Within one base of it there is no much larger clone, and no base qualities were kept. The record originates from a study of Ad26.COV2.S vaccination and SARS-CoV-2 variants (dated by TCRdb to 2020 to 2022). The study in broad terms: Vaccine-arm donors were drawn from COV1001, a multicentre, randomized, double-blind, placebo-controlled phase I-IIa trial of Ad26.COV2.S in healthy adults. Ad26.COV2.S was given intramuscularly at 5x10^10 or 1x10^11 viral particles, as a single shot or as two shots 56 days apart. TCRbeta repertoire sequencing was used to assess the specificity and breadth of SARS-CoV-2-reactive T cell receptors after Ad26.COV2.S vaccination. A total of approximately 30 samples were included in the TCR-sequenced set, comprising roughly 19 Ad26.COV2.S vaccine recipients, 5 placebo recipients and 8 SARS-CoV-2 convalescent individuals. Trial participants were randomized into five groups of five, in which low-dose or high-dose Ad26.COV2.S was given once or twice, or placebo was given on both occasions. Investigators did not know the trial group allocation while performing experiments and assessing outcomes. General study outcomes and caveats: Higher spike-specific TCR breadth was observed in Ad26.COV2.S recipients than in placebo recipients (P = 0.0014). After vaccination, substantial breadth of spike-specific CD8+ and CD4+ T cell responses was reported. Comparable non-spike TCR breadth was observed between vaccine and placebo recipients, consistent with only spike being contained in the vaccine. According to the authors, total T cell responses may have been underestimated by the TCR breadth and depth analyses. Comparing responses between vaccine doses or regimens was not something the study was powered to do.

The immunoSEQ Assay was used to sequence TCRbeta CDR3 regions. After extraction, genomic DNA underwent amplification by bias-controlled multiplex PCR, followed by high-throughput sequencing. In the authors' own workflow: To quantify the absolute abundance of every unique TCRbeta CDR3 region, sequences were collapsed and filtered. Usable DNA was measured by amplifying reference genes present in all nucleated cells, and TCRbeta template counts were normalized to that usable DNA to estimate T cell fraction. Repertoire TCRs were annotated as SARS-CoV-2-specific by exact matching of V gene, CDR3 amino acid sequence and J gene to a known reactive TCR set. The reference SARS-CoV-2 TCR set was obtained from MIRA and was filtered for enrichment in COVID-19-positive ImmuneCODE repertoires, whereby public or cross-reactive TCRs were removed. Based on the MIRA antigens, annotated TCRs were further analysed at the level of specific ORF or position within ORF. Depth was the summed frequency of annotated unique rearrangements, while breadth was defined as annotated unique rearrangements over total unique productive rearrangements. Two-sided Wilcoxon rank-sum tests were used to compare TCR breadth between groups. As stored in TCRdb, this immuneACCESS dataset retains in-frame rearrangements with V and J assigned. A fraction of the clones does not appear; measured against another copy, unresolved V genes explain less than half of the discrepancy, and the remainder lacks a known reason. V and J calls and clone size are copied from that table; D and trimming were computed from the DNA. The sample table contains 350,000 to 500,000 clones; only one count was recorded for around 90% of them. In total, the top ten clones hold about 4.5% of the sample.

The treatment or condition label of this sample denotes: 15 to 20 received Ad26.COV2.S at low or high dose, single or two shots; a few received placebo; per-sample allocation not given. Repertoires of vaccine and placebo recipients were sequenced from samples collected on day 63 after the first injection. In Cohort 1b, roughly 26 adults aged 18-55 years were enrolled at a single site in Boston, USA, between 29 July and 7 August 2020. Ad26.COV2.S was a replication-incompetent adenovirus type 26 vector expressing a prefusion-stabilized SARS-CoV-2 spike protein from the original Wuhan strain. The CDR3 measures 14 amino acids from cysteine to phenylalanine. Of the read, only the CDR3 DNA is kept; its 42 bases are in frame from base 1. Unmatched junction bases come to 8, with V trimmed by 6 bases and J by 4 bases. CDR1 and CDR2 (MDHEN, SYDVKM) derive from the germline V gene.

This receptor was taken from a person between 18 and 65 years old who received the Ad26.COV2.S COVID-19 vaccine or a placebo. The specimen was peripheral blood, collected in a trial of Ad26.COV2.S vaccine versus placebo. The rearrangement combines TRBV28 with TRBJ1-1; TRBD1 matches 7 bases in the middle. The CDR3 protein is CASRMTGSITEAFF. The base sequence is TGTGCCAGCAGGATGACAGGGAGTATCACTGAAGCTTTCTTT.